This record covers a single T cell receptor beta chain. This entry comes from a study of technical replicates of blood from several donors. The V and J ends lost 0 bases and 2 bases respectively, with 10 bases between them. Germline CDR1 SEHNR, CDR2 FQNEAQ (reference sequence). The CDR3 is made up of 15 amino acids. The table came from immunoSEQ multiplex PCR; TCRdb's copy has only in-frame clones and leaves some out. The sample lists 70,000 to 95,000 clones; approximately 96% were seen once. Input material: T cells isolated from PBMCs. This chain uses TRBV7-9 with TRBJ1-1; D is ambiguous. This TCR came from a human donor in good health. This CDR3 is CASSLAHAGNTEAFF. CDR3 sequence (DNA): TGTGCCAGCAGCTTAGCGCACGCAGGTAACACTGAAGCTTTCTTT.